This T cell receptor beta chain was identified during a study of T cell repertoires in cytomegalovirus infection. Study-level background: It was the public TCR beta signatures that indicated both CMV infection and matching HLA type. Findings of the study overall: There were carriers of CMV plus the relevant HLA, and cumulative public TCR beta family frequency identified them. The ex vivo response was dominated by HLA-C-restricted CMV-specific TCR beta clonotypes.

TCRdb re-analysed the reads in MiXCR, keeping a single row per CDR3 protein. The table has some 100,000 distinct CDR3 sequences, 20% to 30% seen once. Only a few counts were recorded for this clonotype. Its antigen is unknown. The CDR3 covers 15 residues. V was clipped by 4 bases and J by 1 base; unmatched bases: 7. Germline lookup yields CDR1 MNHEY and CDR2 SVGEGT. V is TRBV6-2 or TRBV6-3 and J is TRBJ2-7; 7 bases line up with TRBD1. The sequenced material came from CD8+ T cells from PBMCs. This receptor was identified in a human donor in good health (CMV status not recorded). Some clones in this sample may be carry-over from other donors' samples. The CDR3 is CASSLPGTVSYEQYF. The CDR3 region has the DNA TGTGCCAGCAGTTTACCCGGGACAGTGTCCTACGAGCAGTACTTC.